This T cell receptor (beta chain) was retrieved from a study of vaccination and CD4 T cells after COVID-19. As for the study in general: Each person enrolled got two BNT162b2 or mRNA-1273 vaccine doses. Ranging from 14 to 241, the interval between dose two and post-vaccine sampling had a median of about ten weeks.

Study-level points and caveats: Looking at convalescent patients, a median roughly 83% of reactive clones were present only post-vaccination.

The CDR3 loop spans 12 amino acids. V lost 2 bases, J lost 2 bases, and 6 bases lay in between. Germline-derived CDR1 and CDR2 are DFQATT and SNEGSKA (reference sequence). A note on this clonotype: As yet, its antigen is unknown.

Treatment denoted: roughly 10-day PBMC culture with coronavirus spike peptide pools or control peptides (ViraFEST assay). Cultures of PBMCs, around 2 million per well, were set up with 7.5 to 10 IU/ml IL-2 and approximately 9.4 ug/ml peptide pools. Scientists ran DNA taken from cultured CD4+ T cells through the Oncomine TCR Beta short-read assay for sequencing. From the PCR reads, TCRdb called clonotypes with MiXCR, one entry per CDR3 protein. The sample records roughly 19,000 distinct CDR3 sequences, approximately 62% being singletons. The chain has TRBV20-1 and TRBJ1-2; no firm D call. This receptor was obtained from a human donor who had recovered from COVID-19. Source material: CD4+ T cells from blood, cultured in vitro. The CDR3 DNA reads TGCAGTGCTAGACCGGGGAACTATGGCTACACCTTC. Its translation: CSARPGNYGYTF.